One and the same sample provided the 26 T cell receptor beta chains below, sequenced in a study of blood T cell repertoires in COVID-19. Data came from immunoSEQ multiplex PCR; TCRdb stores just in-frame clones and leaves some out. Here the sample spans 75,000 to 100,000 clones, 70% to 90% being singletons. Sequenced: peripheral blood. The receptors were gathered from a human donor in a cohort sampled during active COVID-19.

The V gene is TRBV24-1, the J gene TRBJ1-5, with 9 bases identical to TRBD1. Looked up from germline, CDR1 is KGHDR and CDR2 is SFDVKD. This CDR3 has 16 amino acids. V shed 5 bases and J 1 base; nucleotides not matched to a gene: 5. In DNA form, the CDR3 reads TGTGCCACCAGTGTAAGGACAGGGGCAAGCAATCAGCCCCAGCATTTT. Translating it yields CATSVRTGASNQPQHF.

This chain joins TRBV10-1 and TRBJ2-7; D is possibly TRBD2 (5 bases). Germline V lookup: CDR1 WNHNN, CDR2 SYGVQD (reference sequence). V lost 3 bases and J 2 bases, leaving 11 bases between the germline ends. The CDR3 loop spans 14 amino acids. In DNA, the CDR3 is TGCGCCAGCAGTGAAGGAGGACCGACCTACGAGCAGTACTTC. Protein: CASSEGGPTYEQYF.

This rearrangement joins TRBV2 to TRBJ2-5, with a possible D match to TRBD2 (6 bases). The CDR3 contains 14 residues. Trimming removed 4 bases at V and 4 bases at J, with 13 bases between. Germline CDR1 SNHLY, CDR2 FYNNEI. CDR3 region: CASSVGGSSETQYF. CDR3 coding DNA: TGTGCCAGCAGTGTCGGGGGTTCATCAGAGACCCAGTACTTC. The full variable domain, its missing parts supplied by reference TRBV2 and TRBJ2-5, is EPEVTQTPSHQVTQMGQEVILRCVPISNHLYFYWYRQILGQKVEFLVSFYNNEISEKSEIFDDQFSVERPDGSNFTLKIRSTKLEDSAMYFCASSVGGSSETQYFGPGTRLLVL.

This clone occurred a few times. J is TRBJ1-2 and V is TRBV20-1, with 9 nucleotides matching TRBD1. The CDR3 has 10 residues. Trimming cost V 6 bases and J 7 bases; bases outside gene matches: 0. The germline V gene has CDR1 DFQATT and CDR2 SNEGSKA (reference sequence). In DNA form, the CDR3 reads TGCAGTGCGGACAGGGGTGGCTACACCTTC. It yields the protein CSADRGGYTF.

This clone was counted a single time. The chain has TRBV6-5 and TRBJ1-2, with D possibly being TRBD1 (6 bases). The CDR3 has 15 residues. The germline CDR1 and CDR2 sequences are MNHEY and SVGAGI. V gave up 2 bases and J gave up 8 bases, with 18 bases separating them. The CDR3 DNA reads as TGTGCCAGCAGTTACGTGCCAGGGGCGGAATGGGGCTACACCTTC. It codes for CASSYVPGAEWGYTF.

The V and J genes are TRBV13 and TRBJ2-1; 8 bases are a match to TRBD2. After removal of 0 bases from V and 7 bases from J, the junction contained 5 bases not matched to a gene. The CDR3 sequence is 15 residues long. Germline loops: CDR1 PRHDT, CDR2 FYEKMQ (reference sequence). CDR3 sequence: CASSLGHASGNEQFF. In nucleotides, the CDR3 is TGTGCCAGCAGCTTAGGCCACGCTAGCGGGAATGAGCAGTTCTTC. Together with reference TRBV13 and TRBJ2-1, the CDR3 gives the full variable domain: AAGVIQSPRHLIKEKRETATLKCYPIPRHDTVYWYQQGPGQDPQFLISFYEKMQSDKGSIPDRFSAQQFSDYHSELNMSSLELGDSALYFCASSLGHASGNEQFFGPGTRLTVL.

V usage is TRBV5-1 and J usage is TRBJ2-3, with D possibly matching TRBD2 (6 bases). This CDR3 has 15 residues. Germline loops: CDR1 SGHRS, CDR2 YFSETQ. Trimming removed 5 bases from V and 4 bases from J, with 17 bases in between. The chain's CDR3 is CASRIPGEGADTQYF. The CDR3 DNA sequence: TGCGCCAGCAGAATTCCGGGAGAGGGCGCAGATACGCAGTATTTT.

This clone was picked up one time. The chain carries TRBV7-9 and TRBJ2-2; TRBD2 aligns across 11 bases. From germline, CDR1 is SEHNR and CDR2 FQNEAQ (reference sequence). The CDR3 spans 17 residues. V lost 5 bases to trimming and J lost 5 bases; unmatched junction nucleotides: 10. DNA of the CDR3: TGTGCCAGCAGCGAAAGACTAGCGGGACCGAGAACCGGGGAGCTGTTTTTT. It codes for CASSERLAGPRTGELFF.

The chain recombines TRBV7-3 with TRBJ2-3; the match to TRBD2 covers 15 bases. This CDR3 is 15 amino acids long. The germline V gene has CDR1 SGHTA and CDR2 FQGTGA. V shed 4 bases and J 6 bases; nucleotides not matched to a gene: 2. This CDR3 reads CASSSGTSGRDTQYF. The CDR3 nucleotides read TGTGCCAGCAGCTCCGGGACTAGCGGGAGGGATACGCAGTATTTT.

This sequence joins TRBV4-1 and TRBJ2-7; D may be TRBD1 (5 bases). The V end lost 0 bases, the J end lost 2 bases, and 17 bases lay between the germline ends. The CDR3 consists of 17 residues. Germline V gives CDR1 MGHRA, CDR2 YSYEKL. Here the CDR3 reads CASSQDTTTDTTYEQYF. The CDR3 nucleotides are TGCGCCAGCAGCCAAGATACCACGACGGACACGACCTACGAGCAGTACTTC.

This rearrangement joins TRBV4-1 to TRBJ2-7; no reliable D call. V lost 1 base to trimming and J lost 5 bases, with 9 bases between them. The CDR3 is 13 residues long. CDR1 is MGHRA, CDR2 YSYEKL, per germline. The CDR3 DNA sequence: TGCGCCAGCAGCCAAGCCGACTTTGACGAGCAGTACTTC. It yields the protein CASSQADFDEQYF.

This chain joins TRBV15 and TRBJ2-2; D may be TRBD2 (5 bases). This CDR3 spans 13 amino acids. Germline assignment: CDR1 LNHNV and CDR2 YYDKDF (reference sequence). The V end lost 2 bases, the J end lost 8 bases, and 9 bases lay between the germline ends. The CDR3 is CATSRQLEGELFF. DNA for the CDR3: TGTGCCACCAGCAGACAACTAGAGGGGGAGCTGTTTTTT.

The chain uses TRBV6-2 or TRBV6-3 and TRBJ2-1; 12 bases are a match to TRBD2. This CDR3 spans 15 amino acids. Germline-derived CDR1 and CDR2 are MNHEY and SVGEGT. V shed 4 bases, J shed 10 bases, and the junction held 8 bases outside the gene matches. The CDR3 nucleotides read TGTGCCAGCAGTTCGCAACTAGCGGGAGGTGCAGAGCAGTTCTTC. Amino acids: CASSSQLAGGAEQFF.

The V gene is TRBV12-5, the J gene TRBJ2-3, with a possible D match to TRBD2 (6 bases). Trimming removed 1 base from V and 6 bases from J, with 8 bases in between. The germline CDR1 and CDR2 sequences are LGHNT and FRNRAP. The CDR3 loop spans 13 amino acids. The CDR3 here is CASGLGGGDTQYF. DNA of the CDR3: TGTGCTAGTGGTTTGGGAGGAGGGGATACGCAGTATTTT.

This clone has just one count. This chain uses TRBV9 with TRBJ2-2; tentatively, D is TRBD2 (6 bases). The CDR3 has 16 amino acids. Germline V gene sequence: CDR1 SGDLS, CDR2 YYNGEE. V gave up 0 bases and J gave up 1 base, with 10 bases separating them. The CDR3 protein is CASSVGGDLNTGELFF. CDR3 nucleotide sequence: TGTGCCAGCAGCGTAGGGGGGGACTTGAACACCGGGGAGCTGTTTTTT. The whole variable domain, remainder taken from reference TRBV9 and TRBJ2-2, is DSGVTQTPKHLITATGQRVTLRCSPRSGDLSVYWYQQSLDQGLQFLIQYYNGEERAKGNILERFSAQQFPDLHSELNLSSLELGDSALYFCASSVGGDLNTGELFFGEGSRLTVL.

The chain is built from TRBV7-2 and TRBJ2-7, with D possibly matching TRBD2 (6 bases). The CDR3 consists of 19 residues. V was shortened by 3 bases and J by 1 base, with 25 bases between the two germline ends. CDR1 is SGHTA, CDR2 FQGNSA, per germline. In nucleotides, the CDR3 is TGTGCCAGCAGCTTCAGCCACGCCGGACTAAGACGGCTATCCTACGAGCAGTACTTC. The encoded protein is CASSFSHAGLRRLSYEQYF. Drawing the rest from reference TRBV7-2 and TRBJ2-7, the complete variable domain is GAGVSQSPSNKVTEKGKDVELRCDPISGHTALYWYRQSLGQGLEFLIYFQGNSAPDKSGLPSDRFSAERTGGSVSTLTIQRTQQEDSAVYLCASSFSHAGLRRLSYEQYFGPGTRLTVT.

The V call is TRBV6-6, the J call TRBJ1-1; 8 nucleotides align to TRBD1. With V trimmed by 2 bases and J by 6 bases, 5 bases remained unmatched. CDR1 and CDR2 (germline): MNHNY, SVGAGI (reference sequence). This CDR3 spans 14 amino acids. The CDR3 DNA sequence: TGTGCCAGCAGTTACACAGGGGGGGACCCTGAAGCTTTCTTT. Translated, it gives CASSYTGGDPEAFF.

The chain links TRBV6-5 to TRBJ2-7, with D unresolved. Trimming pared 8 bases from V and 1 base from J, leaving 9 bases between. The CDR3 contains 12 residues. The germline V gene encodes CDR1 MNHEY and CDR2 SVGAGI. This CDR3 reads CASGQQSYEQYF. The CDR3 nucleotides are TGTGCCAGCGGGCAGCAATCCTACGAGCAGTACTTC.

There are many counts of this clone. The gene calls are TRBV4-3 and TRBJ2-2; TRBD2 aligns across 9 bases. The ends lost 1 base at V and 3 bases at J; junction bases unmatched: 6. The CDR3 contains 17 residues. Germline loops: CDR1 LGHNA, CDR2 YSLEER. The DNA of the CDR3 is TGCGCCAGCAGCCAAGGAAGGGCGGGAGGGTACACCGGGGAGCTGTTTTTT. Its protein product is CASSQGRAGGYTGELFF.

This clone was counted once. The chain is built from TRBV2 and TRBJ2-7; 8 bases line up with TRBD1. The germline gives CDR1 SNHLY, CDR2 FYNNEI. V lost 3 bases and J lost 2; bases outside the gene matches: 6. The CDR3 runs to 15 residues. Here the CDR3 DNA reads TGTGCCAGCAGTGAGCAGGGGGCCCCGGCCTACGAGCAGTACTTC. It yields the protein CASSEQGAPAYEQYF.

The CDR3 sequence is CASKDRGDTDTQYF. As DNA, the CDR3 is TGCGCCAGCAAGGACCGGGGGGACACAGATACGCAGTATTTT. The rearrangement joins TRBV23-1 to TRBJ2-3; 7 nucleotides align to TRBD2. TRBV23-1 is an ORF, with its function uncertain. J lost 2 bases, V lost 7 bases, and 6 bases had no gene match. This CDR3 is 14 amino acids long.

The gene calls are TRBV5-1 and TRBJ2-7; no clear D. CDR3 size: 14 residues. Germline-derived CDR1 and CDR2 are SGHRS and YFSETQ. Trimming shortened V by 1 base and J by 6 bases, and 14 bases separated the two germline ends. CDR3 in amino acids: CASSLTVSGVEQYF. The CDR3 DNA reads TGCGCCAGCAGCTTGACAGTCTCAGGCGTCGAGCAGTACTTC.

The chain couples TRBV4-1 to TRBJ2-1; 10 bases fit TRBD2. Losses at the gene ends were 0 bases for V and 6 bases for J; bases not matched to a gene: 8. This CDR3 is 17 amino acids long. Germline lookup yields CDR1 MGHRA and CDR2 YSYEKL. CDR3 coding DNA: TGCGCCAGCAGCCAAGATAAGGGACTAGCGCCGGGCAATGAGCAGTTCTTC. Its protein is CASSQDKGLAPGNEQFF.

J is TRBJ2-2 and V is TRBV6-6; D unresolved. With 2 bases removed from V and 5 bases from J, the gap between germline ends came to 6 bases. From germline, CDR1 is MNHNY and CDR2 SVGAGI (reference sequence). The CDR3 contains 13 residues. The CDR3 bases are TGTGCCAGCAGTTACATGTATACCGGGGAGCTGTTTTTT. Amino acids: CASSYMYTGELFF.

This clone was counted between two and nine times. Additional DNA sequences in this sample encode the identical CDR3. J is TRBJ2-7 and V is TRBV9; a possible D gene is TRBD2 (5 bases). The CDR3 contains 14 residues. Germline CDR1 and CDR2: SGDLS and YYNGEE. Trimming left V 0 bases short and J 1 base short, with 8 bases between. The CDR3 is CASSVVSGSYEQYF. The CDR3 DNA reads TGTGCCAGCAGCGTAGTGAGCGGATCCTACGAGCAGTACTTC.

The V and J genes are TRBV11-2 and TRBJ2-1, with TRBD1 matching 8 bases. Trimming cost V 4 bases and J 4 bases; bases outside gene matches: 3. The germline gives CDR1 SGHAT, CDR2 FQNNGV. This CDR3 spans 14 amino acids. This CDR3 reads CASSSRQGYNEQFF. The DNA for the CDR3 is TGTGCCAGCAGCTCCAGACAGGGGTACAATGAGCAGTTCTTC. The entire variable domain, with the rest obtained from reference TRBV11-2 and TRBJ2-1, is as follows: EAGVAQSPRYKIIEKRQSVAFWCNPISGHATLYWYQQILGQGPKLLIQFQNNGVVDDSQLPKDRFSAERLKGVDSTLKIQPAKLEDSAVYLCASSSRQGYNEQFFGPGTRLTVL.